A single TCR beta chain is shown here with its context. Its matching antigen is unknown. The data are from a study of T cell repertoires in cytomegalovirus infection. In the study overall: Recently identified HLA-C-restricted CMV epitopes were among the peptides used. TCR beta signatures that were public indicated CMV infection and matching HLA type.

Germline loops: CDR1 SGHDN, CDR2 FVKESK. Trimming left V 3 bases short and J 3 bases short, with 14 bases between. This CDR3 has 15 residues. Each CDR3 protein gets one entry after TCRdb re-called the reads with MiXCR. Of about 890,000 distinct CDR3 sequences listed, approximately 33% are singletons. Study results and limitations: The ex vivo response was dominated by HLA-C-restricted CMV-specific TCR beta clonotypes. Identification of carriers of CMV plus the relevant HLA was achieved through cumulative public TCR beta family frequency.

The specimen comprised cultured CD8+ T cells from PBMCs, sampled from culture after CMV antigen stimulation. This clonotype originated in a human donor in good health (CMV status not recorded). Some clones in this sample may be carry-over from other donors' samples. J is TRBJ2-5 and V is TRBV14, with D possibly being TRBD1 (7 bases). CDR3 loop: CASSHATGRKETQYF. CDR3 in DNA: TGTGCCAGCAGCCACGCGACAGGGAGGAAAGAGACCCAGTACTTC.